The sequence of this TCR beta chain was determined in a study of blood T cell repertoires in COVID-19. From germline, CDR1 is SGHKS and CDR2 YYEKEE (reference sequence). V was clipped by 4 bases and J by 4 bases; unmatched bases: 3. This CDR3 has 13 residues. Per the original methods: Estimated nucleated cell counts came from reference gene primer amplification. Sequencing was performed with immunoSEQ multiplex PCR; in TCRdb, only in-frame clones are kept and a portion is missing. V and J calls and clone size are as listed in that table; D and trimming were resolved from the DNA. This sample has 310,000 or so clones; 70% to 90% occur once, and the top ten carry 4.5% to 7%. Individuals drawn from 24 US areas were about 18 to 100 years old. Allocation to cohorts depended on clinical history reported by the participants.

This chain joins TRBV5-5 and TRBJ2-3, with 7 bases aligning to TRBD1. Sequences were obtained from PBMCs or T cells enriched from blood (not recorded which). The clonotype was recovered from a woman in her thirties who had recovered from COVID-19. Here the CDR3 DNA reads TGTGCCAGCAGCCGTCAGGGGGCAGATACGCAGTATTTT. Protein: CASSRQGADTQYF.